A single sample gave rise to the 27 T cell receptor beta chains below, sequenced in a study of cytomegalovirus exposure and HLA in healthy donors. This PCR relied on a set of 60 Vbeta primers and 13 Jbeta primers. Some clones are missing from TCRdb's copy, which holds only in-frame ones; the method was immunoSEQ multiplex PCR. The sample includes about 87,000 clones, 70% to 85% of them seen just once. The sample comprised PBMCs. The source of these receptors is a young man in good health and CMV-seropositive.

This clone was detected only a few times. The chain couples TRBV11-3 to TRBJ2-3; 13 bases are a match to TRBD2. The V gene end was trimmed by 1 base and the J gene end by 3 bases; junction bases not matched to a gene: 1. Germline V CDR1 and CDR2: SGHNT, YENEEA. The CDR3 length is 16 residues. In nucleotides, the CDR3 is TGTGCCAGCAGCTTAGGGACTAGCGGGAGAACAGATACGCAGTATTTT. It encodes CASSLGTSGRTDTQYF.

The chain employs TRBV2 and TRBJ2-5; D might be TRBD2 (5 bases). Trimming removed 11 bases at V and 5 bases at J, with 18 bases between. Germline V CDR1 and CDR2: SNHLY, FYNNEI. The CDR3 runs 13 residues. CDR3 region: CAGSKGNLETQYF. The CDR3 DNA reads TGTGCCGGGAGTAAGGGAAATTTGGAGACCCAGTACTTC.

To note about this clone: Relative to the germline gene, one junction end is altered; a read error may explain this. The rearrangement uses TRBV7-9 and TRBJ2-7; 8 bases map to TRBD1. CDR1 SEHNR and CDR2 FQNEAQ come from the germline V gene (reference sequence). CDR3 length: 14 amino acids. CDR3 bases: TGTTCCAGCAGCTCGGGACAGGAAGGGGGAAGGCAGTACTTC. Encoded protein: CSSSSGQEGGRQYF.

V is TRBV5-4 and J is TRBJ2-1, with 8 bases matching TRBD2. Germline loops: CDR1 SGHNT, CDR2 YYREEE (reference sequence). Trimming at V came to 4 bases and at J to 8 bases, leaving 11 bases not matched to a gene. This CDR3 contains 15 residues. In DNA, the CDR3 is TGTGCCAGCAGCGCCGCCGGGGGGGAATTCTATGAGCAGTTCTTC. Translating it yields CASSAAGGEFYEQFF.

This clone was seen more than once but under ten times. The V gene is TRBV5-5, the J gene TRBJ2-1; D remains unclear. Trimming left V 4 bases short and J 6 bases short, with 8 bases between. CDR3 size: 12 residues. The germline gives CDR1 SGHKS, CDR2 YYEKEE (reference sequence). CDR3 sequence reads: CASSAASNEQFF. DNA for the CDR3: TGTGCCAGCAGCGCGGCTTCCAATGAGCAGTTCTTC.

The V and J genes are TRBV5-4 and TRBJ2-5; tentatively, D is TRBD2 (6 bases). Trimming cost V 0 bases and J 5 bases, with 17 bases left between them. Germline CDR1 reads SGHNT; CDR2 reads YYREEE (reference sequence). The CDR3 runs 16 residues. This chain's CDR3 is CASSLDGLAEGETQYF. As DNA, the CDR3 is TGTGCCAGCAGCTTGGATGGCCTCGCGGAGGGGGAGACCCAGTACTTC.

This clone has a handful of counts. The DNA for the CDR3 is TGTGCCAGCAGTCGCCTCTCGGACGGGGAGCCCCAGCATTTT. Translating gives CASSRLSDGEPQHF. The chain carries TRBV28 and TRBJ1-5; D gene ambiguous. V was pared by 5 bases and J by 8 bases, with 16 bases between. Per the germline V gene, CDR1 is MDHEN and CDR2 is SYDVKM. CDR3 length equals 14 residues.

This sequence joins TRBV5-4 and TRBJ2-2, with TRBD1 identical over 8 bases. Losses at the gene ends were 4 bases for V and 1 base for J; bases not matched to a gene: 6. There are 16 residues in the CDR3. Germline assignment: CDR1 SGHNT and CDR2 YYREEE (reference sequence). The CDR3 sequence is CASSTDRVGNTGELFF. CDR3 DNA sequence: TGTGCCAGCAGCACGGACAGGGTCGGGAACACCGGGGAGCTGTTTTTT.

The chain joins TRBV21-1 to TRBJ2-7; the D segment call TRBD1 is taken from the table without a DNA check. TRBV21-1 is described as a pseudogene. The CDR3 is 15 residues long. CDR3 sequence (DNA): TGTGCCAGCCCTAAAGGCGCAGGGGCATCCTACGAGCAGTACTTC. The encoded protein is CASPKGAGASYEQYF.

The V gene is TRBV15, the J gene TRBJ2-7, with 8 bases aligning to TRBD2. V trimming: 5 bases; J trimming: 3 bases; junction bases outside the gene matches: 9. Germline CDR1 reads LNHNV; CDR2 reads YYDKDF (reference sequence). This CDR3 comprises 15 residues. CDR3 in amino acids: CATSPSGGAHYEQYF. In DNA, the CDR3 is TGTGCCACCAGCCCCTCGGGAGGGGCGCACTACGAGCAGTACTTC.

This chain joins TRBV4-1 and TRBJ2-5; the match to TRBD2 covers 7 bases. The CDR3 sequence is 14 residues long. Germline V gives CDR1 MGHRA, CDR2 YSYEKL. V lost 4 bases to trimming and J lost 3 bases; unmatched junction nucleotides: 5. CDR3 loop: CASSLAGRKETQYF. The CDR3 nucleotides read TGCGCCAGCAGCCTAGCGGGTAGAAAAGAGACCCAGTACTTC.

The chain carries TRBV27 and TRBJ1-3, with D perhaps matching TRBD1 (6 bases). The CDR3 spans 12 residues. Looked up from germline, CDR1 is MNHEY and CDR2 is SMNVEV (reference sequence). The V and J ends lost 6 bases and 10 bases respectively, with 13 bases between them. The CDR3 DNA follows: TGTGCCAGCAGAACCGCCGGACAGACCATATATTTT. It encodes CASRTAGQTIYF.

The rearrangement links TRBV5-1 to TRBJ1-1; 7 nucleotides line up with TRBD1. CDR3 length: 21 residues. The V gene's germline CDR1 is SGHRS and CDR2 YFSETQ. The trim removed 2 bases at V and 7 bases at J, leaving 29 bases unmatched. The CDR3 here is CASSFADRIGTVRNPGGEAFF. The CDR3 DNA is TGCGCCAGCAGCTTCGCAGATAGAATCGGGACAGTCCGAAACCCTGGCGGTGAAGCTTTCTTT.

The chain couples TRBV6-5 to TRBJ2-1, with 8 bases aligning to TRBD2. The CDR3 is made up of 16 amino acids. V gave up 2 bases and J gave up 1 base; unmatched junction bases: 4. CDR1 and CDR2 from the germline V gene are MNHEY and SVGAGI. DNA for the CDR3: TGTGCCAGCAGTTACGGTACTAGCGGATCCTACAATGAGCAGTTCTTC. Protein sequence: CASSYGTSGSYNEQFF.

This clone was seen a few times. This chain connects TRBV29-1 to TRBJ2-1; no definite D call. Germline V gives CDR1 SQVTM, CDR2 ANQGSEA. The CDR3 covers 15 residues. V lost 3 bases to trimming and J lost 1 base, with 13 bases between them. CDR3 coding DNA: TGCAGCGTTGAGGAGCGCTTCGAGTCCTACAATGAGCAGTTCTTC. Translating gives CSVEERFESYNEQFF.

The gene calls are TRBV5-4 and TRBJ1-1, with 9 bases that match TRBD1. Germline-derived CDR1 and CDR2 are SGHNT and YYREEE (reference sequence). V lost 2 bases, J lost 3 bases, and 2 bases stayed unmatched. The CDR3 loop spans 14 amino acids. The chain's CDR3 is CASSLQGADTEAFF. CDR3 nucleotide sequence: TGTGCCAGCAGCTTACAGGGGGCGGACACTGAAGCTTTCTTT.

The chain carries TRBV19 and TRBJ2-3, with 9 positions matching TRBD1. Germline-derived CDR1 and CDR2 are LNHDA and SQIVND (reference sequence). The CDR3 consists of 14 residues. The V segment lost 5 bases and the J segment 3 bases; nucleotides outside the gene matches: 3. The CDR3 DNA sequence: TGTGCCAGTAGTCCCGGGACAGGGACAGATACGCAGTATTTT. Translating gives CASSPGTGTDTQYF.

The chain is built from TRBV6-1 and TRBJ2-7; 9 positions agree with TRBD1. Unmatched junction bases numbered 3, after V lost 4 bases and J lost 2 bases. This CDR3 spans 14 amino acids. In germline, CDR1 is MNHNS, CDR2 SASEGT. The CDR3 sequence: CASSAGTGPYEQYF. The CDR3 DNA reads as TGTGCCAGCAGTGCCGGGACAGGGCCCTACGAGCAGTACTTC.

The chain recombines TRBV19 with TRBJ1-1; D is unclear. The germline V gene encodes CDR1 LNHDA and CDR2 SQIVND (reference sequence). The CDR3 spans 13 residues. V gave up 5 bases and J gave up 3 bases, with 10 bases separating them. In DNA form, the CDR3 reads TGTGCCAGTAGTCCCGGTCGAGACACTGAAGCTTTCTTT. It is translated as CASSPGRDTEAFF.

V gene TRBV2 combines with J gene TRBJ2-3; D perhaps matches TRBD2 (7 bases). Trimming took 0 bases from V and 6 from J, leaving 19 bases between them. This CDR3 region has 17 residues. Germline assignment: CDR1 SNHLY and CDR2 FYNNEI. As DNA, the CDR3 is TGTGCCAGCAGTGAAGCGAGTAGGAGAGGGGGGGGCGATACGCAGTATTTT. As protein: CASSEASRRGGGDTQYF.

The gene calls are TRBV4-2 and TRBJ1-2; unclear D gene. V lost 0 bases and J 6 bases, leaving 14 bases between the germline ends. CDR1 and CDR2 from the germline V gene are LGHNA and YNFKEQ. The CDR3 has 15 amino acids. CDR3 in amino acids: CASSQEDYTSNGYTF. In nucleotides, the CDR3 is TGTGCCAGCAGCCAAGAGGACTATACCTCTAATGGCTACACCTTC.

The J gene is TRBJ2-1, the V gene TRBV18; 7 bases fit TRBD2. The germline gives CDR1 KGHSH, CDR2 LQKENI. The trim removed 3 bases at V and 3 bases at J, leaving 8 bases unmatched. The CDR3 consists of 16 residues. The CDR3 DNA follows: TGTGCCAGCTCACCGCGAGAGCGGGGACTCTACAATGAGCAGTTCTTC. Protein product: CASSPRERGLYNEQFF.

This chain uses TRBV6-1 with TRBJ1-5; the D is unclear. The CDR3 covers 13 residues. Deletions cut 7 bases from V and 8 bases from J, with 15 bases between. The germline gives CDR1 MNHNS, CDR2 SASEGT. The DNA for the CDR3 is TGTGCCAGCACCAACTCCGGTTTGGAGCCCCAGCATTTT. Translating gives CASTNSGLEPQHF.

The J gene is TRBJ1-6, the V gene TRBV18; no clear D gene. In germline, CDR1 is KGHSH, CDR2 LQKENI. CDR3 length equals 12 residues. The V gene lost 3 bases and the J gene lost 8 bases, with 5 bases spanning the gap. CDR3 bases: TGTGCCAGCTCACCGGGAGATTCACCCCTCCACTTT. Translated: CASSPGDSPLHF.

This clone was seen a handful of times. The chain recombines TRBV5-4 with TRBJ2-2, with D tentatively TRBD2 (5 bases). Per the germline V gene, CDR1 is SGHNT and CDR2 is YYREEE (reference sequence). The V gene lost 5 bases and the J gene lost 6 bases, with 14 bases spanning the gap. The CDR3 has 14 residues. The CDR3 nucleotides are TGTGCCAGCAGTCGGGGTCCTCATGCCGGGGAGCTGTTTTTT. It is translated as CASSRGPHAGELFF.

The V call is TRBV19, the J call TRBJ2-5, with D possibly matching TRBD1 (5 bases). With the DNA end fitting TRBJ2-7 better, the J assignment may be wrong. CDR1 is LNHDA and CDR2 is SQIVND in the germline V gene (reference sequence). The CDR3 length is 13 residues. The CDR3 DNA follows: TGTGCCAGTAGCTGGACAAGAGGCGGCGAGCAGTACTTC. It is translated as CASSWTRGGEQYF.

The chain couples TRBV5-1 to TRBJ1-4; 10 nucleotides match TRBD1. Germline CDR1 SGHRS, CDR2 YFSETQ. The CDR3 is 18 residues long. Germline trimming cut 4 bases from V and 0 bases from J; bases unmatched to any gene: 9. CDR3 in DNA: TGCGCCAGCAGCCCTGGGACAGGGGCCGGTGCAACTAATGAAAAACTGTTTTTT. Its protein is CASSPGTGAGATNEKLFF.